A selection of T cell receptor beta chains follows, all from one sample in a study of blood T cell repertoires in COVID-19. The data were produced by immunoSEQ multiplex PCR, yet TCRdb's version contains in-frame clones alone and is incomplete. The sample lists some 180,000 clones; 70% to 80% were seen once. Sequenced material: PBMCs or T cells enriched from blood (not recorded which). The receptors were gathered from a man between 60 and 75 years old who had been exposed to COVID-19. The CDR3 runs from the conserved cysteine through the conserved F or W. Fields, in order: D gene, V gene, J gene, clone size, CDR3 DNA, CDR3 protein. A D gene is named only where the DNA matches it firmly. Expanded clones get a size class; other rows say once, few or many, or leave the size out.

>NA|TRBV6-5|TRBJ1-1|NA
TGTGCCAGCAGTTACCTGCAGGGGATGAACACTGAAGCTTTCTTT
CASSYLQGMNTEAFF
>TRBD2|TRBV7-3|TRBJ2-3|NA
TGTGCCAGCAGCCTAGCGGGAGCGGACACAGATACGCAGTATTTT
CASSLAGADTDTQYF
>NA|TRBV24-1|TRBJ1-2|NA
TGTGCCACCAGTGAAGACAGTGCTCTCTATGGCTACACCTTC
CATSEDSALYGYTF
>NA|TRBV28|TRBJ1-4|NA
TGTGCCAGCAGGGGGAGCGGGTCGGTAGCTAATGAAAAACTGTTTTTT
CASRGSGSVANEKLFF
>NA|TRBV5-4|TRBJ2-3|NA
TGTGCCAGCAGCTTAAGGGGGGGCATTCGAGATACGCAGTATTTT
CASSLRGGIRDTQYF
>TRBD1|TRBV7-8|TRBJ1-2|few
TGTGCCAGCAGCTTAGGTATCGCCGGGACAGGGGATGGCTACACCTTC
CASSLGIAGTGDGYTF
>NA|TRBV11-3|TRBJ1-1|NA
TGTGCCAGCAGCTTAACTCCAAACTCGAACACTGAAGCTTTCTTT
CASSLTPNSNTEAFF
>TRBD1|TRBV19|TRBJ1-1|NA
TGTGCCAGTACCGTCGGGACAGGGAGGTACACTGAAGCTTTCTTT
CASTVGTGRYTEAFF
>NA|TRBV12-3/TRBV12-4|TRBJ2-7|NA
TGTGCCAGCAGTGAACAGGGTACCTACGAGCAGTACTTC
CASSEQGTYEQYF
>TRBD2|TRBV5-6|TRBJ2-5|few
TGTGCCAGCAGCTTGGCGGCTAGCGGGTGGGCGGAGACCCAGTACTTC
CASSLAASGWAETQYF
>TRBD1|TRBV24-1|TRBJ2-7|once
TGTGCCACCAGTGAAACTGACAGGGGGACCCCCTACGAGCAGTACTTC
CATSETDRGTPYEQYF
>NA|TRBV19|TRBJ1-3|NA
TGTGCCAGTAGAACACCTGGAAACACCATATATTTT
CASRTPGNTIYF
>NA|TRBV12-1|TRBJ2-1|NA
TGTGCCAGCAGCTTTAGCGGGAGCTCCTACAATGAGCAGTTCTTC
CASSFSGSSYNEQFF
>TRBD1|TRBV5-1|TRBJ2-7|many
TGCGCCAGCAGGGACCCGGACAGGGGTTCCCACGAGCAGTACTTC
CASRDPDRGSHEQYF
>NA|TRBV6-5|TRBJ1-5|NA
TGTGCCAGCAGTTACTCGCTGGGGGAGGCCCAGCATTTT
CASSYSLGEAQHF
>TRBD1|TRBV25-1|TRBJ2-7|NA
TGTGCCAGCAGTGGGGGTGGGGACAGGGGCCACGAGCAGTACTTC
CASSGGGDRGHEQYF
>TRBD1|TRBV5-4|TRBJ1-2|few
TGTGCCAGCAGGATCGGACAGGGCGCAAACTATGGCTACACCTTC
CASRIGQGANYGYTF
>TRBD1|TRBV9|TRBJ2-2|NA
TGTGCCAGCAGAGACAGGGGTAACACCGGGGAGCTGTTTTTT
CASRDRGNTGELFF
>NA|TRBV9|TRBJ1-2|NA
TGTGCCAGCAGCGCGACTGCTAACTATGGCTACACCTTC
CASSATANYGYTF
>TRBD1|TRBV24-1|TRBJ2-7|few
TGTGCCACCAGTGATTCCCGGACAGGGCCCTACGAGCAGTACTTC
CATSDSRTGPYEQYF
>NA|TRBV19|TRBJ2-1|NA
TGTGCCAGTAGGGAGGACCGAAGCTCCTACAATGAGCAGTTCTTC
CASREDRSSYNEQFF
>TRBD2|TRBV5-1|TRBJ2-1|NA
TGCGCCAGCAGCTCCGGACTAGCGGGAGGTCCCAATGAGCAGTTCTTC
CASSSGLAGGPNEQFF
>TRBD1|TRBV9|TRBJ1-2|NA
TGTGCCAGCAGCGTAGAGGCAGGGGGGCCAGCTAACTATGGCTACACCTTC
CASSVEAGGPANYGYTF
>TRBD2|TRBV5-1|TRBJ2-7|NA
TGCGCCAGCAGCCCCCTAGCGGGAGACCCTCTCGAGCAGTACTTC
CASSPLAGDPLEQYF
>TRBD1|TRBV5-1|TRBJ2-6|few
TGCGCCAGCAGCTTGGAACAGAGGGGGCTGGGGGCCAACGTCCTGACTTTC
CASSLEQRGLGANVLTF
>NA|TRBV30|TRBJ1-1|NA
TGTGCCTGGAGTGTTAGGACAGTCACCCAAGAAGCTTTCTTT
CAWSVRTVTQEAFF
>TRBD1|TRBV27|TRBJ2-7|medium-sized
TGTGCCAGCAATCCCGGACAGGGTTCCTACGAGCAGTACTTC
CASNPGQGSYEQYF
>NA|TRBV10-2|TRBJ2-5|NA
TGCGCCAGCTTCTCAAGGGCAGGGGATCCCAAACAAGAGACCCAGTACTTC
CASFSRAGDPKQETQYF
>TRBD1|TRBV30|TRBJ2-7|NA
TGTGCCTGGAGCACTACCGGACAGGGTCTTGACGAGCAGTACTTC
CAWSTTGQGLDEQYF
>NA|TRBV7-2|TRBJ1-1|NA
TGTGCCAGCAGCCACCCCCGAGGAGGGTTCATGAACACTGAAGCTTTCTTT
CASSHPRGGFMNTEAFF
>NA|TRBV6-5|TRBJ2-2|NA
TGTGCCAGCAATGCTCGGGGGGCGGGCACCGGGGAGCTGTTTTTT
CASNARGAGTGELFF
>NA|TRBV7-2|TRBJ2-5|NA
TGTGCCAGCAGCTTAACCAGAAACCAAGAGACCCAGTACTTC
CASSLTRNQETQYF
>NA|TRBV19|TRBJ1-1|NA
TGTGCCAGTAGTATGTGGGCCGGGGAATCCCCTGAAGCTTTCTTT
CASSMWAGESPEAFF
>TRBD2|TRBV7-3|TRBJ2-3|NA
TGTGCCAGCAGCTCAGGACTAGCGGGAGTGGATACGCAGTATTTT
CASSSGLAGVDTQYF
>TRBD2|TRBV7-6|TRBJ2-7|NA
TGTGCCAGCAGCTTAGTTCTTACCGGGGCTAGCGGGAGCGGAGGATACGAGCAGTACTTC
CASSLVLTGASGSGGYEQYF
>NA|TRBV3-1/TRBV3-2|TRBJ2-1|NA
TGTGCCAGCAGCCAGGAACAGGGCTACAATGAGCAGTTCTTC
CASSQEQGYNEQFF
>TRBD2|TRBV7-2|TRBJ2-2|NA
TGTGCCAGCAGCTTAGCGACGATCGGCCTAGCGGGAGGAGGGGAGCTGTTTTTT
CASSLATIGLAGGGELFF
>TRBD2|TRBV5-6|TRBJ2-1|NA
TGTGCCAGCAGCTTTTGGACTAGCGGGAGACACAATGAGCAGTTCTTC
CASSFWTSGRHNEQFF
>NA|TRBV28|TRBJ1-5|once
TGTGCCAGCAACCCAACGGTGGGGGCAGTCGGCCAGCCCCAGCATTTT
CASNPTVGAVGQPQHF
>NA|TRBV21-1|TRBJ2-7|NA
TGTGCCAGCAGCACCCGGACAGGGAGCTCCTACGAGCAGTACTTC
CASSTRTGSSYEQYF
>NA|TRBV5-1|TRBJ2-7|once
TGCGCCAGCAGCTGGGGCGGAGGGCCCTACGAGCAGTACTTC
CASSWGGGPYEQYF
>NA|TRBV7-9|TRBJ1-3|NA
TGTGCCAGCAGCCGAAGCGGGCCGGCCTCTGGAAACACCATATATTTT
CASSRSGPASGNTIYF
>NA|TRBV9|TRBJ1-5|NA
TGTGCCAGCGGGCGGGAAGGCAATCAGCCCCAGCATTTT
CASGREGNQPQHF
>TRBD1|TRBV3-1/TRBV3-2|TRBJ2-7|NA
TGTGCCAGCAGCCAAGGGACAGGGACAGGCTACGAGCAGTACTTC
CASSQGTGTGYEQYF
>NA|TRBV27|TRBJ1-2|NA
TGTGCCAGCGGCTCGGGGATCGGTGGGGATGGCTACACCTTC
CASGSGIGGDGYTF
>NA|TRBV28|TRBJ1-5|NA
TGTGCCAGCAGCCCCCCCCCAGGCAATCAGCCCCAGCATTTT
CASSPPPGNQPQHF
>NA|TRBV7-9|TRBJ2-5|once
TGTGCCAGCAGCTTAGTCCAGGGCGCCGAGACCCAGTACTTC
CASSLVQGAETQYF
>NA|TRBV3-1/TRBV3-2|TRBJ1-2|NA
TGTGCCAGCAGCCAAGCCAACAGCTACTATGGCTACACCTTC
CASSQANSYYGYTF
>TRBD2|TRBV7-3|TRBJ2-3|NA
TGTGCCAGCAGCCCAAAGGGACTAGCGGGAGGAGGGGATACGCAGTATTTT
CASSPKGLAGGGDTQYF
>NA|TRBV7-8|TRBJ1-5|NA
TGTGCCAGCAGCTTTGAGGGGGACTACCAGCCCCAGCATTTT
CASSFEGDYQPQHF
>TRBD1|TRBV4-2|TRBJ2-1|NA
TGTGCCAGCAGCCCCCAAGGGACAGGAGGCTCCTACAATGAGCAGTTCTTC
CASSPQGTGGSYNEQFF
>NA|TRBV30|TRBJ2-6|NA
TGTGCCTGGAGAAGGAGGTTTCCGGCCCGCTCTGGGGCCAACGTCCTGACTTTC
CAWRRRFPARSGANVLTF
>TRBD1|TRBV10-2|TRBJ1-2|NA
TGCGCCAGCAGTGCCGGGGACAGCGGGGGCTACACCTTC
CASSAGDSGGYTF
>NA|TRBV6-2/TRBV6-3|TRBJ2-5|NA
TGTGCCAGCAGTTACTCCATTCGGACAGTCCGCTACTTC
CASSYSIRTVRYF
>NA|TRBV4-3|TRBJ1-2|NA
TGCGCCAGCAGCCAAGCAGGGGTGTTGGGCTACACCTTC
CASSQAGVLGYTF